Listed here are 9 T cell receptor beta chains from one sample, sequenced in a study of beta chain features in type 1 diabetes. Study-level points and caveats: Moderately but significantly shorter TCRB CDR3s were found in Type 1 diabetes patients in all four CD4+ subsets.

Reverse transcription of all isolated RNA meant that expressed TCRB transcripts were sequenced. This table comes from immunoSEQ multiplex PCR, and its TCRdb copy is limited to in-frame clones, with some not included. This sample has about 340,000 clones, with about 14% found just once. No antigen is known for these receptors. The sample comprised naive CD4+ T cells from blood. The receptors come from a woman between 18 and 29 years old with type 1 diabetes.

In DNA form, the CDR3 reads TGTGCCAGCAGTTTGACAGGGTATAGCAATCAGCCCCAGCATTTT. Translation gives CASSLTGYSNQPQHF. The chain recombines TRBV27 with TRBJ1-5, with 7 bases fitting TRBD1. Trimming took 3 bases from V and 0 from J; bases not matched to a gene: 2. The germline gives CDR1 MNHEY, CDR2 SMNVEV (reference sequence). The CDR3 has 15 residues.

Concerning this clone itself: This CDR3 is also generated by other DNA sequences in the sample. The V and J genes are TRBV18 and TRBJ2-3; possibly TRBD2 for D (6 bases). V was trimmed by 5 bases and J by 0 bases, leaving 6 bases between them. The V gene's germline CDR1 is KGHSH and CDR2 LQKENI. The CDR3 sequence is 13 residues long. This chain's CDR3 is CASSSGSTDTQYF. CDR3 sequence (DNA): TGTGCCAGCTCAAGCGGGAGCACAGATACGCAGTATTTT.

This clone was seen more than once but under ten times. The chain employs TRBV29-1 and TRBJ2-3; weak D call: TRBD1 (5 bases). Trimming cost V 7 bases and J 5 bases, with 7 bases left between them. The CDR3 is made up of 10 amino acids. Germline values: CDR1 SQVTM, CDR2 ANQGSEA. CDR3 sequence: CSADRDTQYF. CDR3 in DNA: TGCAGCGCCGACAGAGATACGCAGTATTTT.

V is TRBV5-1 and J is TRBJ2-7, with TRBD2 identical over 8 bases. V shed 4 bases, J shed 1 base, and the junction held 10 bases outside the gene matches. Germline V CDR1 and CDR2: SGHRS, YFSETQ. The CDR3 is made up of 16 amino acids. The DNA of the CDR3 is TGCGCCAGCAGCAGTGCTGAGGCTAGCGGGTCCTACGAGCAGTACTTC. Its translation is CASSSAEASGSYEQYF.

This clone was counted a few times. This chain connects TRBV9 to TRBJ2-3, with TRBD1 identical over 8 bases. V dropped 2 bases and J dropped 3; count of bases not matched to a gene: 2. Per germline, CDR1 SGDLS and CDR2 YYNGEE. The CDR3 is 14 amino acids. DNA of the CDR3: TGTGCCAGCAGCGTCCGGGACAGGACAGATACGCAGTATTTT. Translating gives CASSVRDRTDTQYF.

The chain has TRBV7-9 and TRBJ2-3; 10 positions agree with TRBD1. The germline V gene encodes CDR1 SEHNR and CDR2 FQNEAQ (reference sequence). The CDR3 sequence is 15 residues long. With 5 bases clipped from V and 3 bases from J, the junction kept 5 bases outside the gene matches. DNA of the CDR3: TGTGCCAGCAGCGTGGGACAGGGGCAGACAGATACGCAGTATTTT. This codes for CASSVGQGQTDTQYF.

This clone has just a few counts. The chain joins TRBV7-2 to TRBJ2-6; D is ambiguous. The CDR3 spans 15 residues. V was clipped by 1 base and J by 4 bases, with 8 bases between them. CDR1 SGHTA and CDR2 FQGNSA come from the germline V gene. The CDR3 sequence is CASSLVWQGANVLTF. The CDR3 coding sequence is TGTGCCAGCAGCTTAGTATGGCAAGGGGCCAACGTCCTGACTTTC. The full variable domain, its missing parts supplied by reference TRBV7-2 and TRBJ2-6, is GAGVSQSPSNKVTEKGKDVELRCDPISGHTALYWYRQSLGQGLEFLIYFQGNSAPDKSGLPSDRFSAERTGGSVSTLTIQRTQQEDSAVYLCASSLVWQGANVLTFGAGSRLTVL.

J is TRBJ2-3 and V is TRBV19, with a weak D call TRBD1 (6 bases). Germline V gene lookup returns CDR1 LNHDA and CDR2 SQIVND (reference sequence). The CDR3 totals 13 residues. V lost 4 bases, J lost 8 bases, and 13 bases lay in between. The CDR3 DNA follows: TGTGCCAGTAGTACGGACAGTTGGGGTACGCAGTATTTT. This codes for CASSTDSWGTQYF. Looking up the rest from reference TRBV19 and TRBJ2-3 gives the full variable domain: DGGITQSPKYLFRKEGQNVTLSCEQNLNHDAMYWYRQDPGQGLRLIYYSQIVNDFQKGDIAEGYSVSREKKESFPLTVTSAQKNPTAFYLCASSTDSWGTQYFGPGTRLTVL.

Comment on this clone: One end of the junction is discordant with germline, which a read error may explain. In DNA, the CDR3 is TGTGCCAGCAGCACCCGACAGCCTAACGATGGCTACACCTTC. Its translation is CASSTRQPNDGYTF. V and J are TRBV7-9 and TRBJ1-2, with TRBD1 as a possible D gene (5 bases). Germline CDR1 is SEHNR and CDR2 is FQNEAQ (reference sequence). The CDR3 is made up of 14 amino acids.